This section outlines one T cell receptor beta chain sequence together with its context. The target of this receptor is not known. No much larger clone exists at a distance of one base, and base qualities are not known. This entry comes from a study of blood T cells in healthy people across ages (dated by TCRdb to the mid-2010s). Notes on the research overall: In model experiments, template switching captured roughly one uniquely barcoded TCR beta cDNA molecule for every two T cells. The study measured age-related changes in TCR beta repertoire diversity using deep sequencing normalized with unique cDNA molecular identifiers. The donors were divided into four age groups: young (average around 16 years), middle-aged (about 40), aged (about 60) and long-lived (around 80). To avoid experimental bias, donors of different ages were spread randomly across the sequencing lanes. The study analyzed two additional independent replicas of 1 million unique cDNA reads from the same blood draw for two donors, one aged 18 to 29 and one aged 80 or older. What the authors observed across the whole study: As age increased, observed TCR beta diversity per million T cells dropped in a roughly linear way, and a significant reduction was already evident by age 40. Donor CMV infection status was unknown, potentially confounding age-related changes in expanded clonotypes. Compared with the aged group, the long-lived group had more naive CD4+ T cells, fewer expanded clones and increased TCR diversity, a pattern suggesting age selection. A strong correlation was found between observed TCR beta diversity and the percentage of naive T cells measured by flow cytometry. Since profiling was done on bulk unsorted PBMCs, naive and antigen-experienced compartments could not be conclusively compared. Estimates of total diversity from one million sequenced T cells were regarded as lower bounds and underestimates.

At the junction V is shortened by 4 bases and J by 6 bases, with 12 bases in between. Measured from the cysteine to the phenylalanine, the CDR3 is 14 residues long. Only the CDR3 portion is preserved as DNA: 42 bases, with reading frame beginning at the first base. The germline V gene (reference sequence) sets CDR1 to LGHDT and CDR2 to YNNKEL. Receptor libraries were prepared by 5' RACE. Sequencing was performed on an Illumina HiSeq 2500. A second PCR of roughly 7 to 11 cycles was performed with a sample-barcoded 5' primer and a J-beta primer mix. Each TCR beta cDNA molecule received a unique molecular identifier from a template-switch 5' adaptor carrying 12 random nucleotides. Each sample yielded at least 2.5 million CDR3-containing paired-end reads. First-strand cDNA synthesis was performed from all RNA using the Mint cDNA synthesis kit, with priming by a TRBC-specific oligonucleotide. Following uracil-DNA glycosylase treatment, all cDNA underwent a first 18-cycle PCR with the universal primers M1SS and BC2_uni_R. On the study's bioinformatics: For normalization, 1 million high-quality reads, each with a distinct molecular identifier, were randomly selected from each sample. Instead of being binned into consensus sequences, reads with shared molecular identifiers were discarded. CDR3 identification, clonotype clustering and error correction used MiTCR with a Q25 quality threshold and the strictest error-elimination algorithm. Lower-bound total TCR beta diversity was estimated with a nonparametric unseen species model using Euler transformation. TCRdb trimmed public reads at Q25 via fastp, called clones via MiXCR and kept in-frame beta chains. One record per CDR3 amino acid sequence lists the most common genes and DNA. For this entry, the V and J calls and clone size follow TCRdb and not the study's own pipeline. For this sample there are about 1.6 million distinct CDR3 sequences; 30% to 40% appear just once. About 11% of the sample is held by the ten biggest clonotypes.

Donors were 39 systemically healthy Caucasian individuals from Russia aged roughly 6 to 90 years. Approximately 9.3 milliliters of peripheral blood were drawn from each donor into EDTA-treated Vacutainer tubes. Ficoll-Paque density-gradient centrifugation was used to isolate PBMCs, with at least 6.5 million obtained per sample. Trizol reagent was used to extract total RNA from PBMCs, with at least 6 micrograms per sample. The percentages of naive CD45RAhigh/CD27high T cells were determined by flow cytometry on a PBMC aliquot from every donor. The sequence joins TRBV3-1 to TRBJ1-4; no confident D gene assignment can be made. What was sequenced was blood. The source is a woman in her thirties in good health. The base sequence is TGTGCCAGCAGCCTTACGGAGGACTATGAAAAACTGTTTTTT. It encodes CASSLTEDYEKLFF.